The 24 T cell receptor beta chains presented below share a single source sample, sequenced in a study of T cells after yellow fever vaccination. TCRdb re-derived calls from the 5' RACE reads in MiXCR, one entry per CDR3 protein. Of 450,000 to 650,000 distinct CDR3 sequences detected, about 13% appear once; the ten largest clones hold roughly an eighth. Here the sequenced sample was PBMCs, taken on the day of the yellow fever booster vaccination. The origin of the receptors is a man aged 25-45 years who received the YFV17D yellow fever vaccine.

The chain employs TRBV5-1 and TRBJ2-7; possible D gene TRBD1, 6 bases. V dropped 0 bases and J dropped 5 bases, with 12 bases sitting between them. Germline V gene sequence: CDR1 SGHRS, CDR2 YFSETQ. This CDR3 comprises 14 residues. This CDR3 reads CASSLVGAGDEQYF. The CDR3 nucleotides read TGCGCCAGCAGCTTGGTGGGGGCAGGCGACGAGCAGTACTTC.

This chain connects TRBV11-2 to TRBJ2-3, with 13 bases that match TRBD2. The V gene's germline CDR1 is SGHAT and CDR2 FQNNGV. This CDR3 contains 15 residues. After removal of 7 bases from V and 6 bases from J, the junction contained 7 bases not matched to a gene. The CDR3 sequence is CASKLAGGPSDTQYF. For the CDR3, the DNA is TGTGCCAGCAAACTAGCGGGAGGGCCTTCGGATACGCAGTATTTT.

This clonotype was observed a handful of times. The DNA of the CDR3 is TGCAGCGTTGCCCTGGGACCGACCTCTGGAAACACCATATATTTT. It specifies CSVALGPTSGNTIYF. V gene TRBV29-1 combines with J gene TRBJ1-3; tentatively, D is TRBD1 (5 bases). V was clipped by 4 bases and J by 0 bases, with 13 bases between them. The length of the CDR3 is 15 residues. Germline V CDR1 and CDR2: SQVTM, ANQGSEA. Together with reference TRBV29-1 and TRBJ1-3, the CDR3 gives the full variable domain: SAVISQKPSRDICQRGTSLTIQCQVDSQVTMMFWYRQQPGQSLTLIATANQGSEATYESGFVIDKFPISRPNLTFSTLTVSNMSPEDSSIYLCSVALGPTSGNTIYFGEGSWLTVV.

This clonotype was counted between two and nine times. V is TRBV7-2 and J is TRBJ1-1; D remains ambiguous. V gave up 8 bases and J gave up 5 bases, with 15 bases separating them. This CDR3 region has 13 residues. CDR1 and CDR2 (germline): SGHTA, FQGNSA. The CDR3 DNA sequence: TGTGCCAGCGGTACCTCCCGTAGTACTGAAGCTTTCTTT. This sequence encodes CASGTSRSTEAFF. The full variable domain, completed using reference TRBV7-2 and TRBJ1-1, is GAGVSQSPSNKVTEKGKDVELRCDPISGHTALYWYRQSLGQGLEFLIYFQGNSAPDKSGLPSDRFSAERTGGSVSTLTIQRTQQEDSAVYLCASGTSRSTEAFFGQGTRLTVV.

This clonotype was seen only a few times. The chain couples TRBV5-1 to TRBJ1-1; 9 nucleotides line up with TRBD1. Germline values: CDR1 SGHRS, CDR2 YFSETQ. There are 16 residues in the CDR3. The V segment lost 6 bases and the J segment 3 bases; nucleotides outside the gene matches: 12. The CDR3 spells CASTSQTGGYDTEAFF. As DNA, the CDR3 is TGCGCCAGCACCTCCCAGACAGGGGGTTATGACACTGAAGCTTTCTTT.

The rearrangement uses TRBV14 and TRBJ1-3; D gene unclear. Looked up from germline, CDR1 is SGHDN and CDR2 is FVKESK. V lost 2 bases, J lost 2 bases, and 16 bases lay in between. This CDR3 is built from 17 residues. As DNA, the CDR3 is TGTGCCAGCAGCCAATCCTCTGGAAAGGTGGCTGGAAACACCATATATTTT. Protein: CASSQSSGKVAGNTIYF.

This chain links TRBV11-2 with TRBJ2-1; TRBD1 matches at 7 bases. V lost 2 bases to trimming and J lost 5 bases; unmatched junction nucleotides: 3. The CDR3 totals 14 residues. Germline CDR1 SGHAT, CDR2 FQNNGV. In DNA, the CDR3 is TGTGCCAGCAGCTTAAAGACAGGGAACAATGAGCAGTTCTTC. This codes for CASSLKTGNNEQFF.

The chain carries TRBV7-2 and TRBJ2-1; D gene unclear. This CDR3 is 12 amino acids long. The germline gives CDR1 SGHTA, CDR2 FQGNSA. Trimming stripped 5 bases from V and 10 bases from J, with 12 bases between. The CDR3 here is CASSPPTVEQFF. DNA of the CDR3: TGTGCCAGCAGCCCCCCGACGGTGGAGCAGTTCTTC.

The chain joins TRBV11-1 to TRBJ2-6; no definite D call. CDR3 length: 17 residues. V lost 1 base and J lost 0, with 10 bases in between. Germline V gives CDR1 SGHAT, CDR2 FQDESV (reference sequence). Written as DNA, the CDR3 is TGTGCCAGCAGCTTAGGGACCGGAGCCTCTGGGGCCAACGTCCTGACTTTC. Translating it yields CASSLGTGASGANVLTF.

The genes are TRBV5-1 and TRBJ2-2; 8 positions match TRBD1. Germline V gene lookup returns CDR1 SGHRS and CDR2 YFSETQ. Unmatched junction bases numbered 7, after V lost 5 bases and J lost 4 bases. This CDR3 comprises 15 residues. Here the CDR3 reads CASRPQGASTGELFF. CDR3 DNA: TGCGCCAGCAGACCCCAGGGGGCGTCCACCGGGGAGCTGTTTTTT.

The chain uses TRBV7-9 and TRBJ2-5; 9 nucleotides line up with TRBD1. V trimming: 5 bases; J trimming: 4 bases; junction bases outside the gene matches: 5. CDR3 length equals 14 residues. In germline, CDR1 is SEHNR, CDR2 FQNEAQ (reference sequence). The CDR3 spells CASSNPTGGETQYF. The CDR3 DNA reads TGTGCCAGCAGCAATCCGACAGGGGGAGAGACCCAGTACTTC.

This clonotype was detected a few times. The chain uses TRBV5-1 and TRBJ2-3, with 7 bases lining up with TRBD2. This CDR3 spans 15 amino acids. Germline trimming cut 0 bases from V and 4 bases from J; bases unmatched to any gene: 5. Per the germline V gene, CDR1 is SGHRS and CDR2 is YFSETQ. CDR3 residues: CASSLVGRSPDTQYF. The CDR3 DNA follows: TGCGCCAGCAGCTTGGTCGGGAGGTCCCCAGATACGCAGTATTTT.

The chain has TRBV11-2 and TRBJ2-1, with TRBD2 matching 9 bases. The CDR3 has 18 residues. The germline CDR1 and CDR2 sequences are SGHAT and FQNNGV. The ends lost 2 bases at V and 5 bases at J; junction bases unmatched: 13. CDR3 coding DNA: TGTGCCAGCAGCTTACTTGAGACTAGCGGACTGATCAACAATGAGCAGTTCTTC. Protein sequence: CASSLLETSGLINNEQFF.

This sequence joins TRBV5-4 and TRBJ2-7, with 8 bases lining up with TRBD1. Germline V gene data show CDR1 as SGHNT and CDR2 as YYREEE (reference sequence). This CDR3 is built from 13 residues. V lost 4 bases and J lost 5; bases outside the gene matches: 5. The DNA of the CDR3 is TGTGCCAGCAGCACCCAGACAGGGGACGAGCAGTACTTC. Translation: CASSTQTGDEQYF.

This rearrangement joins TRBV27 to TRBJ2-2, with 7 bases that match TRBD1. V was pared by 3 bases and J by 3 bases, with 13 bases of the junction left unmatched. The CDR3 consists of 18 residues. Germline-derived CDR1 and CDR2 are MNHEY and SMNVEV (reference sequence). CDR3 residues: CASSFETGKDAYTGELFF. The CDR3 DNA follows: TGTGCCAGCAGTTTTGAGACAGGGAAGGATGCGTACACCGGGGAGCTGTTTTTT.

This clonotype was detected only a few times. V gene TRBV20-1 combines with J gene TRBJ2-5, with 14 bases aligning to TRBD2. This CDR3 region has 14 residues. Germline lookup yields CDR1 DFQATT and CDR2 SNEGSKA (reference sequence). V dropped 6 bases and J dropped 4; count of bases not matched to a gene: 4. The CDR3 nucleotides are TGCAGTGCCGGGACTAGCGGGAGCGGAGAGACCCAGTACTTC. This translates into CSAGTSGSGETQYF.

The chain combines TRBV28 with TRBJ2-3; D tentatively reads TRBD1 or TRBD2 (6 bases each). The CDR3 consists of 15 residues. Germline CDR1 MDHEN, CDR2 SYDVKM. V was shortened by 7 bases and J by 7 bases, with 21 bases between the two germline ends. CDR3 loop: CASKRLGGGLYTQYF. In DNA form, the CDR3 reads TGTGCCAGCAAACGTTTAGGAGGGGGTTTATATACGCAGTATTTT.

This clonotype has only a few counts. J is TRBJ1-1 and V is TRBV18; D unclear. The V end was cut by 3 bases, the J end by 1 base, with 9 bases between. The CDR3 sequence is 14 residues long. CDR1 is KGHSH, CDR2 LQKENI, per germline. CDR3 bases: TGTGCCAGCTCACCTGCGACACCGAACACTGAAGCTTTCTTT. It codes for CASSPATPNTEAFF.

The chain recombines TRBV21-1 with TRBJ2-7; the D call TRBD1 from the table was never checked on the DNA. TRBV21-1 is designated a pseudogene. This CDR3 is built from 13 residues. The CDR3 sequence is CAGLRDRGYEQYF. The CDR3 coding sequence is TGTGCCGGGCTCCGGGACAGGGGTTACGAGCAGTACTTC.

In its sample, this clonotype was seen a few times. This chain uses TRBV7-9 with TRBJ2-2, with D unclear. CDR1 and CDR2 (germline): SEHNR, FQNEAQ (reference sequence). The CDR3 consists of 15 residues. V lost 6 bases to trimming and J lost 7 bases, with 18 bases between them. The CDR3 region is CASSFVTVAHGELFF. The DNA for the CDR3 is TGTGCCAGCAGTTTCGTTACCGTGGCACACGGGGAGCTGTTTTTT.

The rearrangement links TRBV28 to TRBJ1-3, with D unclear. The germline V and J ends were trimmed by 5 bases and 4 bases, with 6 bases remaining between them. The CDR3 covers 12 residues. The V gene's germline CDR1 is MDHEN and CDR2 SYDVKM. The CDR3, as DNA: TGTGCCAGCAGTCCGGGGGGAAACACCATATATTTT. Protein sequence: CASSPGGNTIYF.

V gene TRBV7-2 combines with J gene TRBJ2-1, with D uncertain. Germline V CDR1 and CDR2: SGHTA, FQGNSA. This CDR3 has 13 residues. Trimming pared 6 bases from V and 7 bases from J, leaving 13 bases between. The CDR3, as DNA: TGTGCCAGCAGTCCCCACCCCCGTAATGAGCAGTTCTTC. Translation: CASSPHPRNEQFF.

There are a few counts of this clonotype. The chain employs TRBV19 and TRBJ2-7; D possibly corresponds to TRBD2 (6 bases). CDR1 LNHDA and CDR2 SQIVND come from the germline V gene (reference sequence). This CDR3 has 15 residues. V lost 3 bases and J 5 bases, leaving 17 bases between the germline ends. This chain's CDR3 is CASSILAFSGNEQYF. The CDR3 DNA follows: TGTGCCAGTAGTATTTTGGCTTTTAGCGGAAACGAGCAGTACTTC.

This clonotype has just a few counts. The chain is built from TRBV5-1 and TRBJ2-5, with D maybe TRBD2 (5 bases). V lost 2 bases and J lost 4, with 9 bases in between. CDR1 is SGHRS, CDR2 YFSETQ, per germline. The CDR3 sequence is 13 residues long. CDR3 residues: CASSFEGTETQYF. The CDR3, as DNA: TGCGCCAGCAGCTTCGAGGGAACAGAGACCCAGTACTTC.